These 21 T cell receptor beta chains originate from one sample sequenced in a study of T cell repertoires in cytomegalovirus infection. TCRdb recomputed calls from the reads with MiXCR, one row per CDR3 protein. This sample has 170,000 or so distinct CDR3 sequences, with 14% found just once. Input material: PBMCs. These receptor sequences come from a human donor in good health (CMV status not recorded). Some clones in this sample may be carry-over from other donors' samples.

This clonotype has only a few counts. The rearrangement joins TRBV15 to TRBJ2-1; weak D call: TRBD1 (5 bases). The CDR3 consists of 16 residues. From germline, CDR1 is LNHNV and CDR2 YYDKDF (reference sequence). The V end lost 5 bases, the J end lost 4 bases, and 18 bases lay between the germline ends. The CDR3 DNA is TGTGCCACCAGCCAAACCTCGAGACAGCCTTACAATGAGCAGTTCTTC. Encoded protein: CATSQTSRQPYNEQFF.

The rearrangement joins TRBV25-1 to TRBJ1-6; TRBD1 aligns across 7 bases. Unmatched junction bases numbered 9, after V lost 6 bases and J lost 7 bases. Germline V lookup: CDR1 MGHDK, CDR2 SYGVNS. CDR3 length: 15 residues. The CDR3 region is CASSGVGQENSPLHF. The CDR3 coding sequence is TGTGCCAGCAGCGGGGTCGGACAGGAGAATTCACCCCTCCACTTT.

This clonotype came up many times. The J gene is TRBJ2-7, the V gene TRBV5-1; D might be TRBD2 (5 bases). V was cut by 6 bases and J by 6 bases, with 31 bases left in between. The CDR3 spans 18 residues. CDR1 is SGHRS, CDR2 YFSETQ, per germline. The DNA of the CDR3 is TGCGCCAGCACCCCCCTGAATGTGGGTCCGGGATTGGGCGGCGAGCAGTACTTC. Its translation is CASTPLNVGPGLGGEQYF.

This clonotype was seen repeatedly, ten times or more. CDR3 in amino acids: CASSLAAGASQTGQFF. The CDR3, as DNA: TGTGCCAGCAGCTTAGCGGCGGGAGCTTCTCAGACCGGGCAGTTCTTC. V is TRBV7-2 and J is TRBJ2-1; 7 nucleotides align to TRBD2. The CDR3 totals 16 residues. With V trimmed by 0 bases and J by 12 bases, 14 bases remained unmatched. CDR1 and CDR2 from the germline V gene are SGHTA and FQGNSA. Full variable domain (missing parts from reference TRBV7-2 and TRBJ2-1): GAGVSQSPSNKVTEKGKDVELRCDPISGHTALYWYRQSLGQGLEFLIYFQGNSAPDKSGLPSDRFSAERTGGSVSTLTIQRTQQEDSAVYLCASSLAAGASQTGQFFGPGTRLTVL.

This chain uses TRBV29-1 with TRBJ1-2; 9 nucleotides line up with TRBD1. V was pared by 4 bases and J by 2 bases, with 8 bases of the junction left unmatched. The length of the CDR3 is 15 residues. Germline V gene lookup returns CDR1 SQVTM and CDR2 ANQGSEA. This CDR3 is CSVARGQGANYGYTF. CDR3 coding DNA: TGCAGCGTTGCCCGGGGACAGGGAGCCAACTATGGCTACACCTTC.

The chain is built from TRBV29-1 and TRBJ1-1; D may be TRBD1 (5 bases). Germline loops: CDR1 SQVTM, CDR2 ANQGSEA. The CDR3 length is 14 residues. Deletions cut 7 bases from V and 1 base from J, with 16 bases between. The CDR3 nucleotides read TGCAGCGCGGCCGGGGGAGGGCGGAACACTGAAGCTTTCTTT. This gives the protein CSAAGGGRNTEAFF.

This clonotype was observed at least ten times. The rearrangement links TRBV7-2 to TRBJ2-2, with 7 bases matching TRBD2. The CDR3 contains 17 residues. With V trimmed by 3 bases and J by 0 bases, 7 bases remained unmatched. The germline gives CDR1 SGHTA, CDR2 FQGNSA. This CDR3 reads CASSFRASGTNTGELFF. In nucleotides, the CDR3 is TGTGCCAGCAGCTTTCGGGCTAGCGGAACGAACACCGGGGAGCTGTTTTTT.

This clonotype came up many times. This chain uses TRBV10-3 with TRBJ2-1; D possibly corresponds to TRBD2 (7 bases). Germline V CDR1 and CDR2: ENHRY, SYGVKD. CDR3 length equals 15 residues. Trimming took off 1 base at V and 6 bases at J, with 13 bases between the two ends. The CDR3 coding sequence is TGTGCCATCAGTGAGTTCCAAGGGGGGGGCAATGAGCAGTTCTTC. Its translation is CAISEFQGGGNEQFF.

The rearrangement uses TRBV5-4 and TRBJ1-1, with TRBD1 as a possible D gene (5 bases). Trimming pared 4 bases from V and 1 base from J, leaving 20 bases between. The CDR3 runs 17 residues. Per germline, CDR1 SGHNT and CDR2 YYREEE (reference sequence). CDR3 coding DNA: TGTGCCAGCAGCCCCGACCGTGGGTCGAGGGGGAACACTGAAGCTTTCTTT. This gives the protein CASSPDRGSRGNTEAFF.

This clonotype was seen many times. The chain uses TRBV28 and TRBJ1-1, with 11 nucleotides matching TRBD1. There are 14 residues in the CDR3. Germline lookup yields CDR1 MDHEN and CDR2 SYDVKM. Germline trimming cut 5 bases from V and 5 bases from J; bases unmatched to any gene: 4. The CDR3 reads CASSTGTGGTEAFF. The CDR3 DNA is TGTGCCAGCAGTACCGGGACAGGGGGAACTGAAGCTTTCTTT.

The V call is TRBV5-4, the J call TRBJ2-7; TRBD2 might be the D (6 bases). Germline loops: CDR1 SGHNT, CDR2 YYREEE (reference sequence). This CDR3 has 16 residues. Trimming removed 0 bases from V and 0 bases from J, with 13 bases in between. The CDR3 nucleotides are TGTGCCAGCAGCTTGGCCCAAGGGACTCGCTCCTACGAGCAGTACTTC. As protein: CASSLAQGTRSYEQYF.

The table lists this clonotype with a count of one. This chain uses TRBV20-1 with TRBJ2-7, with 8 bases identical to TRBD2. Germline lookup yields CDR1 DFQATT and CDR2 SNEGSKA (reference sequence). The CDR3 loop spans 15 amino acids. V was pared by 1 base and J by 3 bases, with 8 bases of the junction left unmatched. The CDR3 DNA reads TGCAGTGCTAGAGGGGGGGCTAGCGGGTACTACGAGCAGTACTTC. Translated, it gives CSARGGASGYYEQYF.

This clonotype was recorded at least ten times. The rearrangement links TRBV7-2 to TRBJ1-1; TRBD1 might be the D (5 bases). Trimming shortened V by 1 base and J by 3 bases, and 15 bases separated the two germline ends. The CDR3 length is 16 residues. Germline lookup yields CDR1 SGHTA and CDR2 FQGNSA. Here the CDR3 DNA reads TGTGCCAGCAGCTTAGAAGCAGGGTGGTTGTACACTGAAGCTTTCTTT. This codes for CASSLEAGWLYTEAFF.

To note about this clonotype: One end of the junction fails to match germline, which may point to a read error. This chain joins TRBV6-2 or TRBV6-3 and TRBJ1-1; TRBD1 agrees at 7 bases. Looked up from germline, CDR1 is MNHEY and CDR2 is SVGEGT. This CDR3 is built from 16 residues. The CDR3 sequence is CANSNPRQGIRTEAFF. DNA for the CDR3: TGTGCCAACAGTAACCCCCGACAGGGTATAAGGACTGAAGCTTTCTTT.

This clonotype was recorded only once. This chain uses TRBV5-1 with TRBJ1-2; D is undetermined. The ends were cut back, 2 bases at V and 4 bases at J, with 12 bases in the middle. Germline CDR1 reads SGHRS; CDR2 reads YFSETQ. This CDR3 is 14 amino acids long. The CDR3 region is CASSLLSGSYGYTF. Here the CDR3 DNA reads TGCGCCAGCAGCTTATTAAGTGGGAGCTATGGCTACACCTTC.

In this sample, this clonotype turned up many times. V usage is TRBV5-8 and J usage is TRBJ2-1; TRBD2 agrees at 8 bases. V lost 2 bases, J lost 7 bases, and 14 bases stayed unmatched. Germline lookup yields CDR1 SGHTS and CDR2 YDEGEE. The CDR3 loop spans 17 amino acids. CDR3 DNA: TGTGCCAGCAGCTTTCCCGAAGGAGCGGGAGCGGGGAATGAGCAGTTCTTC. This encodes CASSFPEGAGAGNEQFF.

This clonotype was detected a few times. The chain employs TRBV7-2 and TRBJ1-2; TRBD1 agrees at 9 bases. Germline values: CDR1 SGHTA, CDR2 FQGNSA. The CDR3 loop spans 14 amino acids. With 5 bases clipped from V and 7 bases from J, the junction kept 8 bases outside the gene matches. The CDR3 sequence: CASSTRTGAVGYTF. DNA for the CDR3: TGTGCCAGCAGCACGAGGACAGGGGCGGTTGGCTACACCTTC.

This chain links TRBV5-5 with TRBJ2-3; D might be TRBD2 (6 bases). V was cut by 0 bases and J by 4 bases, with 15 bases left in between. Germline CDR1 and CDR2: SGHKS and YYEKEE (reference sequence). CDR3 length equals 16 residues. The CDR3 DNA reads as TGTGCCAGCAGCTTGGCCGGTGGGGAGGTTGCAGATACGCAGTATTTT. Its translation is CASSLAGGEVADTQYF.

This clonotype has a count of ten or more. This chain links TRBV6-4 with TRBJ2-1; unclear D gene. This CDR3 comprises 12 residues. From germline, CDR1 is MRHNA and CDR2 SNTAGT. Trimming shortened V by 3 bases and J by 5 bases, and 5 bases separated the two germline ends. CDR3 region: CASSEGNNEQFF. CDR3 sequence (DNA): TGTGCCAGCAGTGAGGGGAACAATGAGCAGTTCTTC.

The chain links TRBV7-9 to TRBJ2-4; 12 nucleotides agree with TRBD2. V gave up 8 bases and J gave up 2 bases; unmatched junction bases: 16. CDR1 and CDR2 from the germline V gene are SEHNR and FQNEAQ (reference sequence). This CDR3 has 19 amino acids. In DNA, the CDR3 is TGTGCCAGCGCTTTGTATCCGACTAGCGGGAGATATTCCAAAAACATTCAGTACTTC. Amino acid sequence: CASALYPTSGRYSKNIQYF.

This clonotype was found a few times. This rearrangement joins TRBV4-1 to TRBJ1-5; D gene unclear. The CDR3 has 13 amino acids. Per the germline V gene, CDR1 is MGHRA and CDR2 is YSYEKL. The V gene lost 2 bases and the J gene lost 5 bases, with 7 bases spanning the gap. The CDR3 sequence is CASSQTTDQPQHF. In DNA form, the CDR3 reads TGCGCCAGCAGCCAAACTACAGATCAGCCCCAGCATTTT.